This T cell receptor beta chain was captured by sequencing in a study of T-cell reconstitution after alpha-beta-depleted transplantation in children. V shed 0 bases, J shed 4 bases, and the junction held 6 bases outside the gene matches. The CDR3 is 15 residues long. Germline CDR1 reads DFQATT; CDR2 reads SNEGSKA (reference sequence). Unique molecular identifiers were built into the TCRbeta library. TCRdb reprocessed the PCR reads via MiXCR and lists one record per CDR3 protein. This table has 500,000 or so distinct CDR3 sequences, 30% to 35% appearing once. The chain uses TRBV20-1 and TRBJ2-5, with 9 positions matching TRBD1. The sequence derives from a human donor who donated a stem cell graft to a child with aplastic anemia. Sequences were derived from PBMCs from the stem cell graft donor, sampled from the stem cell graft. The CDR3 bases are TGCAGTGCTAGAGACCGAGACAGGGGGATAGAGACCCAGTACTTC. Translating gives CSARDRDRGIETQYF.